The sequence of this TCR beta chain was determined in a study of early stage breast cancer tumors. Study context: Invasive lobular carcinomas made up about 35% of the 12 ER+/PR+/HER2- tumors. Each sample averaged roughly 9.6-fold read coverage.

The data were produced by immunoSEQ multiplex PCR, yet TCRdb's version contains in-frame clones alone and is incomplete. The data contain about 14,000 clones, approximately 84% of them singletons. The germline V and J ends were trimmed by 4 bases and 3 bases, with 16 bases remaining between them. CDR3 length: 16 amino acids. Germline CDR1 and CDR2: SGHRS and YFSETQ. Study-level results: Enriched TCRB sequences shared across patients were mostly commonly generated sequences. Compared with adjacent normal breast, tumors showed roughly 2.5-fold denser, more clonal T cells.

Turning to this clone: The antigen is unknown.

The sequenced sample was normal breast tissue next to the tumor. The receptor was derived from a person in their twenties or thirties with breast cancer. The gene calls are TRBV5-1 and TRBJ2-2, with D possibly being TRBD1 (5 bases). The CDR3 protein is CASSRAQGPDTGELFF. CDR3 DNA sequence: TGCGCCAGCAGCCGGGCCCAGGGCCCCGACACCGGGGAGCTGTTTTTT.